This T cell receptor (beta chain) stems from a study of T cell repertoires in cytomegalovirus infection. Study in general: It was recently identified HLA-C-restricted and well-studied HLA-B-restricted CMV epitopes that the study used.

MiXCR, applied by TCRdb to the reads, yields one record per CDR3 protein. The repertoire holds 110,000 or so distinct CDR3 sequences, with roughly 31% as singletons. This clonotype was counted many times. What it binds is unknown. The germline V gene encodes CDR1 SGHAT and CDR2 FQNNGV. This CDR3 has 15 residues. With V trimmed by 4 bases and J by 2 bases, 5 bases remained unmatched. This TCR came from a human donor in good health (CMV status not recorded). Some clones in this sample may be carry-over from other donors' samples. The sequencing used CD8+ T cells from cultured PBMCs, collected from culture after CMV antigen stimulation. The chain joins TRBV11-2 to TRBJ2-1; TRBD1 matches at 7 bases. The CDR3 loop reads CASSSQDRTYNEQFF. The CDR3 nucleotides are TGTGCCAGCAGCTCGCAGGACAGGACCTACAATGAGCAGTTCTTC.